The rows below give T cell receptor beta chains drawn from one sample of a study of blood T cell repertoires in COVID-19. Measured with immunoSEQ multiplex PCR; TCRdb has only the in-frame clones, and not every one. In the table there are 150,000 to 200,000 clones, 75% to 90% of which are singletons. Sequencing input: peripheral blood. These receptor sequences come from a man between 65 and 85 years old with active or convalescent COVID-19. Each CDR3 is given with its conserved first and last residue. Fields, in order: D gene, J gene, clone size, V gene, CDR3 DNA, CDR3 protein. The D gene is left open where the match is weak. Rows give clone size only sometimes, using once, few, many, or a class for an expanded clone.

- TRBJ2-7 - TRBV6-5 TGTGCCAGCAGTTTGGAGAGGGTATCCTACGAGCAGTACTTC CASSLERVSYEQYF
- TRBJ1-6 - TRBV7-9 TGTGCCAGCAGCTCCGGGACATTTAATTCACCCCTCCACTTT CASSSGTFNSPLHF
TRBD2 TRBJ2-1 - TRBV29-1 TGCAGCGCTAGGAGCGAAGCGGGGGGGCCTTCTTTCTTC CSARSEAGGPSFF
- TRBJ1-4 - TRBV7-2 TGTGCCAGCAGTCCGACCGGGACACCTAATGAAAAACTGTTTTTT CASSPTGTPNEKLFF
- TRBJ1-2 - TRBV28 TGTGCCAGCAGAGGTACAGGGGGCTACACCTTC CASRGTGGYTF
TRBD1 TRBJ1-2 - TRBV11-2 TGTGCCAGCAGCCCCGGGACAGCTACTAACTATGGCTACACCTTC CASSPGTATNYGYTF
- TRBJ1-1 - TRBV10-2 TGCGCCAGCAGTGAATTGATGAGAGAAGCTTTCTTT CASSELMREAFF
TRBD1 TRBJ2-5 - TRBV5-5 TGTGCCAGCAGCTCTATGCCGGGACAGGGGGTTTCGGAGACCCAGTACTTC CASSSMPGQGVSETQYF
- TRBJ1-5 - TRBV28 TGTGCCAGCATGACGTCCGGAGGCAATCAGCCCCAGCATTTT CASMTSGGNQPQHF
TRBD1 TRBJ2-5 - TRBV28 TGTGCCAGCACGACGGGACAGCTAGAGACCCAGTACTTC CASTTGQLETQYF
TRBD1 TRBJ1-1 - TRBV23-1 TGCGCCAGCAGTCAACTTAGACAGGGGCCATCGGAGACTGAAGCTTTCTTT CASSQLRQGPSETEAFF
- TRBJ1-4 - TRBV28 TGTGCCAGCTCTGGGGCAGGGAATGAAAAACTGTTTTTT CASSGAGNEKLFF
TRBD1 TRBJ2-1 - TRBV5-6 TGTGCCAGCAGCGGACCGGGACAGGGATCCTACAATGAGCAGTTCTTC CASSGPGQGSYNEQFF
- TRBJ1-5 - TRBV5-6 TGTGCCAGCAGCTTGGCGGGGAATTTGAATCAGCCCCAGCATTTT CASSLAGNLNQPQHF
TRBD1 TRBJ1-1 - TRBV5-1 TGCGCCAGCAGTTCGGACAGGGCGGCCACTGAAGCTTTCTTT CASSSDRAATEAFF
- TRBJ1-2 - TRBV28 TGTGCCAGCAGCATGACAGTTAACTATGGCTACACCTTC CASSMTVNYGYTF
- TRBJ2-5 - TRBV3-1/TRBV3-2 TGTGCCAGCAGCCAAGAGCGGGCCCTAAGGCATTACTTC CASSQERALRHYF
TRBD2 TRBJ2-3 - TRBV15 TGTGCCACCGGACTAGCGGGAGCTGAAGATACGCAGTATTTT CATGLAGAEDTQYF
- TRBJ2-5 - TRBV25-1 TGTGCCAGCAGTGATGAGGGCGGGGAGTGGGAGACCCAGTACTTC CASSDEGGEWETQYF
TRBD2 TRBJ2-1 - TRBV2 TGTGCCAGCAGAGTTACTAGCGCTTTGAAGAATGAGCAGTTCTTC CASRVTSALKNEQFF
TRBD2 TRBJ2-1 - TRBV27 TGTGCCAGCAGTTTAGACGGGAGGAATGAGCAGTTCTTC CASSLDGRNEQFF
TRBD1 TRBJ1-1 - TRBV4-1 TGCGCCAGCAGCCAACCCAGGACAGGAGGGACTGAAGCTTTCTTT CASSQPRTGGTEAFF
- TRBJ1-4 once TRBV5-1 TGCGCCAGCACCTCAGGAGGGGCGCGACATGAAAAACTGTTTTTT CASTSGGARHEKLFF
- TRBJ2-2 - TRBV4-3 TGCGCCAGCAGCCAAGTTAGCGCGTCCGCGAACACCGGGGAGCTGTTTTTT CASSQVSASANTGELFF
- TRBJ2-3 - TRBV10-1 TGCGCCAGCAGTTCCGAGACTGTGGATACGCAGTATTTT CASSSETVDTQYF
- TRBJ1-4 - TRBV28 TGTGCCAGCAGTTTATCGTCCCCTTGGAGTTGGGGGGGACTGTTTTTT CASSLSSPWSWGGLFF
- TRBJ2-2 - TRBV4-3 TGCGCCAGCAGCCAAGATCGCACCGGGGAGCTGTTTTTT CASSQDRTGELFF
TRBD2 TRBJ2-1 - TRBV6-5 TGTGCCAGCAGTTACCGACTAGCGGCAAACAATGAGCAGTTCTTC CASSYRLAANNEQFF
- TRBJ2-5 - TRBV21-1 TGTGCCAGCAGCACTGAACAGGGGGCGGAGGAGACCCAGTACTTC CASSTEQGAEETQYF
TRBD2 TRBJ2-2 - TRBV19 TGTGCCAGACTAGCGGGAGGGCCTTGCACCGGGGAGCTGTTTTTT CARLAGGPCTGELFF
- TRBJ2-3 - TRBV10-1 TGCGCCAGCAGTGTCGGGTATACGCAGTATTTT CASSVGYTQYF
- TRBJ2-5 - TRBV19 TGTGCCAGTAGTATAAGGCAGGGCCAAGAGACCCAGTACTTC CASSIRQGQETQYF
TRBD2 TRBJ2-5 - TRBV18 TGTGCCAGCGTAATTAGCGGGACCCAAGAGACCCAGTACTTC CASVISGTQETQYF
- TRBJ1-1 once TRBV6-5 TGTGCCAGCAGTTCACGGGGGGGCTGGGGCACTGAAGCTTTCTTT CASSSRGGWGTEAFF
TRBD2 TRBJ2-7 - TRBV5-6 TGTGCCAGCAGCTTGAGAACTAGCGGGAACATGGGCACCTACGAGCAGTACTTC CASSLRTSGNMGTYEQYF
- TRBJ2-7 - TRBV11-2 TGTGCCAGCACTCTAGGAGACCAGGGCTACGAGCAGTACTTC CASTLGDQGYEQYF
- TRBJ1-5 - TRBV28 TGTGCCAGCAGTTTATTTCGGGAGCGTAGCAATCAGCCCCAGCATTTT CASSLFRERSNQPQHF
TRBD1 TRBJ2-4 - TRBV10-3 TGTGCCATCAGTGAGGGGACAGGAGTAGCCAAAAACATTCAGTACTTC CAISEGTGVAKNIQYF
TRBD1 TRBJ1-1 - TRBV2 TGTGCCAGCAGGAGGGGGCTTGGGACTGAAGCTTTCTTT CASRRGLGTEAFF
TRBD1 TRBJ1-1 - TRBV27 TGTGCCAGCGGAGGACAGGGCGGCTCCACTGAAGCTTTCTTT CASGGQGGSTEAFF
TRBD1 TRBJ2-6 - TRBV27 TGTGCCAGCACTCTACAGGGGGCCTCCTCTGGGGCCAACGTCCTGACTTTC CASTLQGASSGANVLTF
- TRBJ1-6 once TRBV7-2 TGTGCCAGCAGCTTAGACAGTTTCTATAATTCACCCCTCCACTTT CASSLDSFYNSPLHF
- TRBJ1-5 - TRBV28 TGTGCCAGCAGTTTCCGAGGCGGACCGGGGAATCAGCCCCAGCATTTT CASSFRGGPGNQPQHF
- TRBJ2-3 - TRBV4-3 TGCGCCAGCAGCTCTCAGGGTAGCGGAGGCACAGATACGCAGTATTTT CASSSQGSGGTDTQYF
- TRBJ2-2 - TRBV9 TGTGCCAGCAGCGCCGGACCGGTGGGAGGCGGGGAGCTGTTTTTT CASSAGPVGGGELFF
- TRBJ1-1 - TRBV11-2 TGTGCCAGCAGCGGCAAACAGGGCTACACTGAAGCTTTCTTT CASSGKQGYTEAFF
- TRBJ1-2 - TRBV5-1 TGCGCCAGCAGCTTGGGACAGACAGCTTATGGCTACACCTTC CASSLGQTAYGYTF
TRBD1 TRBJ1-1 once TRBV10-3 TGTGCCATCAGTCCGGACAGGAGGAACACTGAAGCTTTCTTT CAISPDRRNTEAFF
- TRBJ1-3 - TRBV10-3 TGTGCCATCAGTGTGGCGGCTGGAAACACCATATATTTT CAISVAAGNTIYF
- TRBJ1-2 - TRBV12-3/TRBV12-4 TGTGCCACCACCTTTCGTCATCGGGGCTACACCTTC CATTFRHRGYTF